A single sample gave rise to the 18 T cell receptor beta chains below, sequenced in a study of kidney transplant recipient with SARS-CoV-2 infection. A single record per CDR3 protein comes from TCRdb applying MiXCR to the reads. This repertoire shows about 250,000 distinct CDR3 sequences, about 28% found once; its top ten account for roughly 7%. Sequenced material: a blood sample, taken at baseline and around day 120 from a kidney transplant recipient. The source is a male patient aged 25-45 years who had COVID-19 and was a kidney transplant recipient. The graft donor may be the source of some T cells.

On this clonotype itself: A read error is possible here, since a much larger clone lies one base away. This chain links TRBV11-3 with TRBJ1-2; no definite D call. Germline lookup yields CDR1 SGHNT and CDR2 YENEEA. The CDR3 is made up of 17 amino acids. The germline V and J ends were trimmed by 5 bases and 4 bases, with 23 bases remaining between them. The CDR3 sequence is CASSQINDLGETYGYTF. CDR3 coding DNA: TGTGCCAGCAGCCAGATCAACGATCTCGGAGAGACCTATGGCTACACCTTC.

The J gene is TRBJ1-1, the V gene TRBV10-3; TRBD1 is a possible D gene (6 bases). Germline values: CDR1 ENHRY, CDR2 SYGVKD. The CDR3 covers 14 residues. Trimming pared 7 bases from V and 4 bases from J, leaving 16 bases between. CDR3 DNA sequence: TGTGCCATCATCCAGGGAGAAGGGGGCACTGAAGCTTTCTTT. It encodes CAIIQGEGGTEAFF.

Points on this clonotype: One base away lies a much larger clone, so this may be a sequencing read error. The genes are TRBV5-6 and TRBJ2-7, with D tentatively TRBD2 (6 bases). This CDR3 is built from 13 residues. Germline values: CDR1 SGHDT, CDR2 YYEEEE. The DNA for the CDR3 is TGTGCCAGCAGCTGGGGGGTAGATGACGAGCGGTACTTC. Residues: CASSWGVDDERYF.

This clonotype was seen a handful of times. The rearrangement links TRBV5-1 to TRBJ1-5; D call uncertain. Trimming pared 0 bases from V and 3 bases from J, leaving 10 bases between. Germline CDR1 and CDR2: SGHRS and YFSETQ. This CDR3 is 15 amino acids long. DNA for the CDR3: TGCGCCAGCAGCTTGGAACCGACGACCAATCAGCCCCAGCATTTT. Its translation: CASSLEPTTNQPQHF.

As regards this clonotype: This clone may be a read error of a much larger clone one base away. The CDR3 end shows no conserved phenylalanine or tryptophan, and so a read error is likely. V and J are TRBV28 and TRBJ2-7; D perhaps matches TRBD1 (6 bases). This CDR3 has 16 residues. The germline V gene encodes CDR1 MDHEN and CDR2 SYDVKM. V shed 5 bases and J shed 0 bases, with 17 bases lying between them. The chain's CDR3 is CASSNPGTQYSYEQYL. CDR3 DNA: TGTGCCAGCAGTAATCCCGGGACACAATACTCCTACGAGCAGTACTTG.

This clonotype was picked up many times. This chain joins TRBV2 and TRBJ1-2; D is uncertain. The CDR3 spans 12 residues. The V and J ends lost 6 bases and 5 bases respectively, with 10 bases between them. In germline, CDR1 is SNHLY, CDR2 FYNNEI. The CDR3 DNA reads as TGTGCCAGCAGGGCAGATTTGTATGGCTACACCTTC. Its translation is CASRADLYGYTF.

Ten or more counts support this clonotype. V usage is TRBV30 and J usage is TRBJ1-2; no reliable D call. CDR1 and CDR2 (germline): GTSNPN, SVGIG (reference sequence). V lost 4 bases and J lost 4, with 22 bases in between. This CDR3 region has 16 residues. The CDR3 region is CAWKRMRYRKTYGYTF. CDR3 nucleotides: TGTGCCTGGAAGCGTATGCGTTATAGAAAGACCTATGGCTACACCTTC.

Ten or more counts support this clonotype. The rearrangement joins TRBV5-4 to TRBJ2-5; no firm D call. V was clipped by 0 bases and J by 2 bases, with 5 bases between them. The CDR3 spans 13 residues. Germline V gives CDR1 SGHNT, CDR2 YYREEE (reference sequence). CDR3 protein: CASSLGAQETQYF. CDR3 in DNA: TGTGCCAGCAGCTTGGGGGCACAAGAGACCCAGTACTTC.

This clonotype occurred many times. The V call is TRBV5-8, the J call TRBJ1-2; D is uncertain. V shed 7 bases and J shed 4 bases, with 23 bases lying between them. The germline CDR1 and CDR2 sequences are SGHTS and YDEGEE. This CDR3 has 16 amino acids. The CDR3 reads CASVPGHPRKTYGYTF. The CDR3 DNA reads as TGTGCCAGCGTCCCCGGTCATCCACGAAAGACCTATGGCTACACCTTC.

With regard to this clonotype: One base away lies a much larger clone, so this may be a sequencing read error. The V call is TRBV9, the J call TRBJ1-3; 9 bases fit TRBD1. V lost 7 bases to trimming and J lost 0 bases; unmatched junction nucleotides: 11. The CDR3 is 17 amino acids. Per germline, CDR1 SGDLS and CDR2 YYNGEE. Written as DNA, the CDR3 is TGTGCCAGCGGCACTGGACAGGGGCCGGGCTCTGGAAACACCATATATTTT. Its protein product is CASGTGQGPGSGNTIYF.

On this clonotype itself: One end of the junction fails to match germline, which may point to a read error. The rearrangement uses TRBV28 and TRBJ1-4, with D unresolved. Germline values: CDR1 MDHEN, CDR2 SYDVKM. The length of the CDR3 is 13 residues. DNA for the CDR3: TGTGCCAGCAACCAACAAAATAATGAAAACCTGTTTTTT. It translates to CASNQQNNENLFF. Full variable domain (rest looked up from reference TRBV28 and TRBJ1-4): DVKVTQSSRYLVKRTGEKVFLECVQDMDHENMFWYRQDPGLGLRLIYFSYDVKMKEKGDIPEGYSVSREKKERFSLILESASTNQTSMYLCASNQQNNENLFFGSGTQLSVL.

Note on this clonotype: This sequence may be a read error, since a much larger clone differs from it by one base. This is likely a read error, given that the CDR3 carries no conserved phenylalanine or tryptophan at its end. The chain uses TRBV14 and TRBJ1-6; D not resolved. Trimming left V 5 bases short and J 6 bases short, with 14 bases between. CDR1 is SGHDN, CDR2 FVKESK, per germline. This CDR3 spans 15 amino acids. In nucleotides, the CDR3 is TGTGCCAGCAGCGAAGCACGGGGAATTAATTCACCCCTCCACCTT. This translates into CASSEARGINSPLHL.

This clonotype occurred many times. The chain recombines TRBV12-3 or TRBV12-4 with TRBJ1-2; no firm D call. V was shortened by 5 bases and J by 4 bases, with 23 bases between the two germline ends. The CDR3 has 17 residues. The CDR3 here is CASSRRLTAGKTYGYTF. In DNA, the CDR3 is TGTGCCAGCAGTCGCAGACTCACAGCAGGAAAGACCTATGGCTACACCTTC.

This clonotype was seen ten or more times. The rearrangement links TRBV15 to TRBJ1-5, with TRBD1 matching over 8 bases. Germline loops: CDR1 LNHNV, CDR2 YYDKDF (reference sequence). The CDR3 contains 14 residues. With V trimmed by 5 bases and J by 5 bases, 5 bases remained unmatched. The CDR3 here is CATSQGQVDQPQHF. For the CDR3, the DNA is TGTGCCACCAGCCAGGGACAGGTAGATCAGCCCCAGCATTTT.

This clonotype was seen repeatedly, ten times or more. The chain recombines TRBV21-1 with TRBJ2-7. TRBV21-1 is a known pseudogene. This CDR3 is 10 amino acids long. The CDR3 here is CASSTYEQYF. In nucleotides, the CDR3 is TGTGCCAGCAGCACCTACGAGCAGTACTTC.

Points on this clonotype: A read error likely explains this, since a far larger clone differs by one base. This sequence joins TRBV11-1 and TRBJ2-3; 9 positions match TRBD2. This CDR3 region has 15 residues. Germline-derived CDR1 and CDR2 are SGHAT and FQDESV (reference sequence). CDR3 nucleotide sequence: TGTGCCAGCAGCTCAGAGGGACAGCGGGGGGATGAGCAGTCCTTC. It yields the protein CASSSEGQRGDEQSF. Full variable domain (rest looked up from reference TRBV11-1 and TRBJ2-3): EAEVAQSPRYKITEKSQAVAFWCDPISGHATLYWYRQILGQGPELLVQFQDESVVDDSQLPKDRFSAERLKGVDSTLKIQPAELGDSAMYLCASSSEGQRGDEQSFGPGTRLTVL.

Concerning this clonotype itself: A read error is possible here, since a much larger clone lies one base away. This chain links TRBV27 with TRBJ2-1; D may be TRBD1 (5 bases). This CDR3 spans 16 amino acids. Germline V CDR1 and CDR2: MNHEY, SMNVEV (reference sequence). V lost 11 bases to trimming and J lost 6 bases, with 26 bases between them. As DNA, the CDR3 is TGTGCCTGTACCCTCAGGGTAGGGTCCTACGGCAATGAGCAGTTCTTC. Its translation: CACTLRVGSYGNEQFF.

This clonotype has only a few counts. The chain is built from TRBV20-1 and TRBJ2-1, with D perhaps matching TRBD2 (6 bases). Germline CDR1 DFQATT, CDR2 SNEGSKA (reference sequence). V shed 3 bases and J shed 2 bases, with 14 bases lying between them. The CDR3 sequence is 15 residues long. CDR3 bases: TGCAGTGCTAGCCTAGCGAAAAAACCCTACAATGAGCAGTTCTTC. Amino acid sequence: CSASLAKKPYNEQFF.